The 12 T cell receptor beta chains reported below all come from one sample, sequenced in a study of CD8+CD57+ T cells in acquired aplastic anemia. Those patients picked for sequencing had displayed CD8+CD57+ cell expansion on flow cytometry. Investigators profiled TCR beta VDJ and CDR3 from genomic DNA template. TCRdb reanalysed the reads using MiXCR and keeps one entry per CDR3 protein. The table includes some 200,000 distinct CDR3 sequences, less than 60% detected once. Sequencing was carried out using sorted CD4+, CD8+, or CD8+CD57+ T cells (not recorded which) from PBMCs. Receptor source: a human donor with aplastic anemia.

This clonotype occurred many times. J is TRBJ2-5 and V is TRBV3-1, with TRBD1 as a possible D gene (6 bases). Germline CDR1 reads LGHDT; CDR2 reads YNNKEL (reference sequence). The germline V and J ends were trimmed by 4 bases and 5 bases, with 14 bases remaining between them. This CDR3 region has 14 residues. CDR3 nucleotides: TGTGCCAGCAGCCCGAGTGGGGGCGCGGAGACCCAGTACTTC. It specifies CASSPSGGAETQYF.

The chain employs TRBV25-1 and TRBJ2-5, with no clear D. V lost 6 bases and J 0 bases, leaving 11 bases between the germline ends. Germline V CDR1 and CDR2: MGHDK, SYGVNS. The CDR3 is made up of 14 amino acids. The CDR3 nucleotides are TGTGCCAGCAGCGAACCGGGCTACCAAGAGACCCAGTACTTC. Protein: CASSEPGYQETQYF.

This clonotype was found many times. V and J are TRBV9 and TRBJ1-5; D possibly corresponds to TRBD1 (6 bases). Germline lookup yields CDR1 SGDLS and CDR2 YYNGEE. The CDR3 contains 15 residues. V gave up 0 bases and J gave up 2 bases, with 9 bases separating them. The CDR3 DNA sequence: TGTGCCAGCAGCGTAGTGGAGGGGGGCAATCAGCCCCAGCATTTT. This encodes CASSVVEGGNQPQHF.

J is TRBJ2-1 and V is TRBV12-3 or TRBV12-4, with no clear D. The CDR3 is 10 amino acids. Trimming stripped 6 bases from V and 6 bases from J, with 3 bases between. The CDR3 here is CASSINEQFF. In DNA form, the CDR3 reads TGTGCCAGCAGCATCAATGAGCAGTTCTTC.

To note about this clonotype: Sequence at one end of the junction differs from germline and may be a read error. V and J are TRBV24-1 and TRBJ1-2, with 12 bases aligning to TRBD1. Germline lookup yields CDR1 KGHDR and CDR2 SFDVKD. This CDR3 spans 17 amino acids. The CDR3 sequence is CATSARGQGAKGYGYAF. The CDR3, as DNA: TGTGCCACCAGTGCTAGGGGACAGGGGGCGAAAGGCTATGGCTACGCCTTC.

The chain recombines TRBV5-1 with TRBJ2-1; 12 bases agree with TRBD1. This CDR3 has 15 amino acids. The V gene end was trimmed by 4 bases and the J gene end by 8 bases; junction bases not matched to a gene: 7. Looked up from germline, CDR1 is SGHRS and CDR2 is YFSETQ. The CDR3 is CASSLTGTGGDEQFF. In nucleotides, the CDR3 is TGCGCCAGCAGCCTAACCGGGACAGGGGGCGATGAGCAGTTCTTC.

The chain uses TRBV20-1 and TRBJ2-3; no firm D call. Germline V gives CDR1 DFQATT, CDR2 SNEGSKA (reference sequence). V lost 0 bases to trimming and J lost 2 bases, with 9 bases between them. The CDR3 is made up of 14 amino acids. The DNA for the CDR3 is TGCAGTGCTAGAGATAACCTAGTCACAGATACGCAGTATTTT. Translated, it gives CSARDNLVTDTQYF.

The chain uses TRBV2 and TRBJ2-7; D remains ambiguous. The germline CDR1 and CDR2 sequences are SNHLY and FYNNEI. This CDR3 is built from 10 residues. V was trimmed by 8 bases and J by 7 bases, leaving 9 bases between them. Here the CDR3 reads CASLAGEQYF. Here the CDR3 DNA reads TGTGCCAGCTTGGCTGGGGAGCAGTACTTC.

V gene TRBV19 combines with J gene TRBJ2-5, with a weak D call TRBD1 (6 bases). Deletions cut 7 bases from V and 1 base from J, with 13 bases between. The germline CDR1 and CDR2 sequences are LNHDA and SQIVND (reference sequence). The CDR3 extends over 14 amino acids. CDR3 amino acids: CASMSRRGQETQYF. CDR3 bases: TGTGCCAGTATGTCCCGCAGGGGCCAAGAGACCCAGTACTTC.

The rearrangement joins TRBV7-6 to TRBJ2-3; 8 bases fit TRBD1. The CDR3 loop spans 12 amino acids. J gave up 6 bases and V 5 bases, and 1 base lay outside the gene matches. Germline V gives CDR1 SGHVS, CDR2 FNYEAQ. The CDR3 region has the DNA TGTGCCAGCAGCACAGGGGGTGATACGCAGTATTTT. The encoded protein is CASSTGGDTQYF.

The chain links TRBV9 to TRBJ2-7; D not certain. This CDR3 is built from 15 residues. V lost 0 bases and J lost 2, with 12 bases in between. The germline V gene encodes CDR1 SGDLS and CDR2 YYNGEE. CDR3 coding DNA: TGTGCCAGCAGCGTAGGGGCAGGCCAGGCCTACGAGCAGTACTTC. It is translated as CASSVGAGQAYEQYF.

This clonotype was observed at least ten times. The V call is TRBV20-1, the J call TRBJ1-6; D not certain. Germline loops: CDR1 DFQATT, CDR2 SNEGSKA (reference sequence). The CDR3 consists of 12 residues. Between the trimmed V and J ends, which lost 2 bases and 9 bases, there was a span of 8 bases. In nucleotides, the CDR3 is TGCAGTGCTAGAACGTTGGGTTCACCCCTCCACTTT. Its protein product is CSARTLGSPLHF.